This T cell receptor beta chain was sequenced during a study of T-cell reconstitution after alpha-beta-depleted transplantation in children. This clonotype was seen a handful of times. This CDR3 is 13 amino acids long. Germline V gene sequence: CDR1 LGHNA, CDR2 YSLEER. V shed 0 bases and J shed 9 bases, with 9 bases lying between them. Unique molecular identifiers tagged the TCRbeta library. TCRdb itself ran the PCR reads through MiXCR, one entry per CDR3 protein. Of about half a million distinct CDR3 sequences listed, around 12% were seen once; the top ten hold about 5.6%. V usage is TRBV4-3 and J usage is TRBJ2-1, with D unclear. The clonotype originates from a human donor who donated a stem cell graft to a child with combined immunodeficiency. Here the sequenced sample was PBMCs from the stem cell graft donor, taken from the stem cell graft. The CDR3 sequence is CASSQDRYSEQFF. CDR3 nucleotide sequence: TGCGCCAGCAGCCAAGATCGATATAGTGAGCAGTTCTTC.